The 5 T cell receptor beta chains presented below share a single source sample, sequenced in a study of T cell responses to AZD1222 COVID-19 vaccine. Some clones are missing from TCRdb's copy, which holds only in-frame ones; the method was immunoSEQ multiplex PCR. The sample lists roughly 140,000 clones, 90% seen once, with roughly 3.1% in the top ten. The material was peripheral blood, obtained 28 days after the second AZD1222 dose. The receptors derive from an adult who received the AZD1222 COVID-19 vaccine.

This clone was seen once. The genes are TRBV27 and TRBJ2-6, with D tentatively TRBD2 (7 bases). The germline CDR1 and CDR2 sequences are MNHEY and SMNVEV (reference sequence). The CDR3 is 18 residues long. V lost 5 bases to trimming and J lost 3 bases, with 20 bases between them. CDR3 nucleotides: TGTGCCAGCAGTCCCTATCCACGGGGGGCTAATGGGGCCAACGTCCTGACTTTC. As protein: CASSPYPRGANGANVLTF. The whole variable domain, remainder taken from reference TRBV27 and TRBJ2-6, is EAQVTQNPRYLITVTGKKLTVTCSQNMNHEYMSWYRQDPGLGLRQIYYSMNVEVTDKGDVPEGYKVSRKEKRNFPLILESPSPNQTSLYFCASSPYPRGANGANVLTFGAGSRLTVL.

The V gene is TRBV24-1, the J gene TRBJ1-1; the D is unclear. V lost 5 bases to trimming and J lost 1 base, with 13 bases between them. Looked up from germline, CDR1 is KGHDR and CDR2 is SFDVKD. This CDR3 comprises 15 residues. The CDR3 sequence is CATSAKGLSNTEAFF. The CDR3 bases are TGTGCCACCAGTGCGAAAGGGCTCTCGAACACTGAAGCTTTCTTT.

This rearrangement joins TRBV7-8 to TRBJ1-3; D is ambiguous. From germline, CDR1 is SGHVS and CDR2 FQNEAQ. Between the trimmed V and J ends, which lost 5 bases and 5 bases, there was a span of 7 bases. This CDR3 spans 12 amino acids. Here the CDR3 reads CASSPGRNTIYF. The CDR3 nucleotides read TGTGCCAGCAGCCCCGGTAGAAACACCATATATTTT.

The chain is built from TRBV11-2 and TRBJ2-3, with a weak D call TRBD1 (5 bases). The V gene lost 5 bases and the J gene lost 4 bases, with 13 bases spanning the gap. CDR3 length: 14 residues. The V gene's germline CDR1 is SGHAT and CDR2 FQNNGV. The CDR3 DNA is TGTGCCAGCAGCAAGACCAGGGATTCAGATACGCAGTATTTT. Encoded protein: CASSKTRDSDTQYF.

This chain uses TRBV5-6 with TRBJ1-1; a weak D match, TRBD1 (5 bases). CDR3 length: 13 amino acids. Germline values: CDR1 SGHDT, CDR2 YYEEEE. With 1 base removed from V and 2 bases from J, the gap between germline ends came to 6 bases. The CDR3 protein is CASSLRGNTEAFF. The CDR3 DNA sequence: TGTGCCAGCAGCTTGAGGGGAAACACTGAAGCTTTCTTT.